The count of the clone carrying this TCR beta chain is one. What it binds is not known. Clones were read by immunoSEQ multiplex PCR, and TCRdb kept only the in-frame ones, dropping some. This table holds some 1.5 million clones, more than 95% found once. The data are from a study of shared clonotypes between healthy human individuals. Whole-study context: Participating donors consisted of two women and a few men aged 18 to 49.

Findings and limits, study-wide: Naive CD4 clonotypes overlapped across a handful of donors at roughly 5%.

The source material was naive CD4+ T cells sorted from blood. Indicated subset: CD45RA+ positively selected. The sequence came from a man aged 30 to 45 in good health.

The CDR3, as DNA: TGTGCCAGCAGCCGACGAAATGAAAAACTGTTTTTT. Protein product: CASSRRNEKLFF. The rearrangement joins TRBV7-2 to TRBJ1-4; D uncertain. The CDR3 contains 12 residues. Germline V gene sequence: CDR1 SGHTA, CDR2 FQGNSA. V shed 5 bases and J shed 5 bases, with 6 bases lying between them.